This T cell receptor (beta chain) was sequenced for a study of blood T cell repertoires in COVID-19. The repertoire was sequenced with immunoSEQ multiplex PCR; TCRdb's copy has only in-frame clones and lacks some. This sample carries under 150,000 clones, 86% of them seen once, and the ten largest clones take roughly 2.2%. This CDR3 contains 14 residues. Germline CDR1 reads SGHTA; CDR2 reads FQGNSA. Trimming cost V 6 bases and J 2 bases; bases outside gene matches: 5. This clone came up once. Sequenced input: PBMCs or T cells enriched from blood (not recorded which). This receptor was obtained from a woman between 50 and 59 years old who had recovered from COVID-19. This rearrangement joins TRBV7-2 to TRBJ2-7, with 9 bases fitting TRBD2. DNA of the CDR3: TGTGCCAGCAGGACGACTAGCGGAGCCTACGAGCAGTACTTC. Translated, it gives CASRTTSGAYEQYF.